Listed below are T cell receptor beta chains from one sample, sequenced in a study of cytomegalovirus exposure and HLA in healthy donors. Data came from immunoSEQ multiplex PCR; TCRdb stores just in-frame clones and leaves some out. The sample data list about 190,000 clones. The sample comprised PBMCs. All receptors come from a man between 25 and 39 years old in good health and CMV-seronegative. CDR3s include the opening cysteine and the closing phenylalanine or tryptophan. A D gene is named only where the DNA matches it firmly.

V,D,J,DNA,CDR3
TRBV12-5,NA,TRBJ2-2,TGTGCTAGTACCGGGACTGAAACCGGGGAGCTGTTTTTT,CASTGTETGELFF
TRBV5-6,NA,TRBJ2-4,TGTGCCAGCAGCCGTAGTGGGGCCATGTCCAACATTCAGTACTTC,CASSRSGAMSNIQYF
TRBV6-5,TRBD1,TRBJ2-7,TGTGCCAGCAGTTACTCCGGGACAGGGCACTACGAGCAGTACTTC,CASSYSGTGHYEQYF
TRBV6-6,TRBD2,TRBJ2-2,TGTGCCACTTCGACCGGGGGGGGGTCCGGGGAGCTGTTTTTT,CATSTGGGSGELFF
TRBV4-2,TRBD2,TRBJ2-5,TGTGCCAGCAGCCAAGACCCCGGGACTAGGAGAGAGACCCAGTACTTC,CASSQDPGTRRETQYF
TRBV30,NA,TRBJ1-5,TGTGCCTGGAGTGGGGGGGGCAGCAATCAGCCCCAGCATTTT,CAWSGGGSNQPQHF
TRBV9,NA,TRBJ2-1,TGTGCCAGCAGCGTACTCTCTGGAGCCCACAATGAGCAGTTCTTC,CASSVLSGAHNEQFF
TRBV7-8,NA,TRBJ2-2,TGTGCCAGCAGCTTAGAGCGGGTTAACACCGGGGAGCTGTTTTTT,CASSLERVNTGELFF
TRBV28,NA,TRBJ1-1,TGTGCCAGCAGGGACGCAGGGTCTCGTACTGAAGCTTTCTTT,CASRDAGSRTEAFF
TRBV28,NA,TRBJ1-5,TGTGCCAGCAGTTTATTAGGACATAGCAATCAGCCCCAGCATTTT,CASSLLGHSNQPQHF